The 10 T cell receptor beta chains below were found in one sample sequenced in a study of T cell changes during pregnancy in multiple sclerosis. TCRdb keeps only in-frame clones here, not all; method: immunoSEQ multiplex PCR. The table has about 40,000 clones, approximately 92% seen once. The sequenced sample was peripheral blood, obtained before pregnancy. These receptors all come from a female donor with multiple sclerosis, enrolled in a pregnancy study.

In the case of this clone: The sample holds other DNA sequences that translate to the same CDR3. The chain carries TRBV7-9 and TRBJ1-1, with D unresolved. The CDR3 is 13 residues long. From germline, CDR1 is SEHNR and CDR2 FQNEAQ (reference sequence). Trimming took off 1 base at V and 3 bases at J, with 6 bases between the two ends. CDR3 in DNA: TGTGCCAGCAGCTTAGTCGGGGACACTGAAGCTTTCTTT. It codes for CASSLVGDTEAFF.

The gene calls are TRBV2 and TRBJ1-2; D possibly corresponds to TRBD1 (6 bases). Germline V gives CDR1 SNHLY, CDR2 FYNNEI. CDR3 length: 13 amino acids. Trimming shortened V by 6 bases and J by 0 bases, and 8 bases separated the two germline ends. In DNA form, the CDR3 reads TGTGCCAGCAGACGGACAGCTAACTATGGCTACACCTTC. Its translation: CASRRTANYGYTF. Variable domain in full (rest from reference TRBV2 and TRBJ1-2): EPEVTQTPSHQVTQMGQEVILRCVPISNHLYFYWYRQILGQKVEFLVSFYNNEISEKSEIFDDQFSVERPDGSNFTLKIRSTKLEDSAMYFCASRRTANYGYTFGSGTRLTVV.

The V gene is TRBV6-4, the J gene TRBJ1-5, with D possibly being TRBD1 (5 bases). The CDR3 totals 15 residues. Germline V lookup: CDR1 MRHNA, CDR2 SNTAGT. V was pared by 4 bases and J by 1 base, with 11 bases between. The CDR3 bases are TGTGCCAGCAGTGTGAACGGGGGGAGCAATCAGCCCCAGCATTTT. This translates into CASSVNGGSNQPQHF.

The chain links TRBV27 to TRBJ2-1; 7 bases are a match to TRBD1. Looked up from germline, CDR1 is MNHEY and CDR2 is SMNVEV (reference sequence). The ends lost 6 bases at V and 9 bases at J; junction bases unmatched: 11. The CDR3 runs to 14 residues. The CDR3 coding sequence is TGTGCCAGCAGGACAGGGCAGGGGAACAGTGAGCAGTTCTTC. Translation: CASRTGQGNSEQFF.

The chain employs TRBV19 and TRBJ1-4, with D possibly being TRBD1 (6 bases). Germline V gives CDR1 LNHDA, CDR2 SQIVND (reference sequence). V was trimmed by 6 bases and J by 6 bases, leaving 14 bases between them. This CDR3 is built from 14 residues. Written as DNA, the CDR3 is TGTGCCAGTAGCATTGGACAGCCTTATGAAAAACTGTTTTTT. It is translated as CASSIGQPYEKLFF.

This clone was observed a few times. CDR3 sequence reads: CASSSPASGDFNEQFF. DNA of the CDR3: TGTGCCAGCAGCTCTCCGGCCAGCGGCGACTTCAATGAGCAGTTCTTC. V is TRBV5-4 and J is TRBJ2-1, with D tentatively TRBD2 (5 bases). The V and J ends lost 3 bases and 6 bases respectively, with 19 bases between them. The CDR3 consists of 16 residues. CDR1 and CDR2 from the germline V gene are SGHNT and YYREEE (reference sequence). The whole variable domain, remainder taken from reference TRBV5-4 and TRBJ2-1, is ETGVTQSPTHLIKTRGQQVTLRCSSQSGHNTVSWYQQALGQGPQFIFQYYREEENGRGNFPPRFSGLQFPNYSSELNVNALELDDSALYLCASSSPASGDFNEQFFGPGTRLTVL.

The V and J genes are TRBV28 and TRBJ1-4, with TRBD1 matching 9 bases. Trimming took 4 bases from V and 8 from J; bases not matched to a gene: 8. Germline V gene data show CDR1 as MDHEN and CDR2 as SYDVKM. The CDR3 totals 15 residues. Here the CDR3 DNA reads TGTGCCAGCAGTTCCCTACAGGGGGCAGGGGAAAAACTGTTTTTT. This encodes CASSSLQGAGEKLFF.

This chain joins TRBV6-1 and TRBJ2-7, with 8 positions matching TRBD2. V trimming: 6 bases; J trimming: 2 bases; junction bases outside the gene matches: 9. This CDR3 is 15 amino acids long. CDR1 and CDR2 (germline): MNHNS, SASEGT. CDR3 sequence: CASRNLAGLPYEQYF. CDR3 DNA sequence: TGTGCCAGCAGGAATCTAGCGGGTCTACCCTACGAGCAGTACTTC.

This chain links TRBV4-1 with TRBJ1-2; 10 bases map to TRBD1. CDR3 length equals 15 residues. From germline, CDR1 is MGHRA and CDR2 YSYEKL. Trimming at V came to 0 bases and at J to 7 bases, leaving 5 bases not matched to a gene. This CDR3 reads CASSQDSGTGVGYTF. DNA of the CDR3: TGCGCCAGCAGCCAAGATTCCGGGACAGGGGTTGGCTACACCTTC.

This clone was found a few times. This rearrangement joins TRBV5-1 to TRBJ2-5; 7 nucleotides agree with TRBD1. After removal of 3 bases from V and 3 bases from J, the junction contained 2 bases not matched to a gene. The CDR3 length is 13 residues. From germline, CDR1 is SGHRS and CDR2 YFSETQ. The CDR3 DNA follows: TGCGCCAGCAGCTATACAGGGGAAGAGACCCAGTACTTC. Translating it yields CASSYTGEETQYF.